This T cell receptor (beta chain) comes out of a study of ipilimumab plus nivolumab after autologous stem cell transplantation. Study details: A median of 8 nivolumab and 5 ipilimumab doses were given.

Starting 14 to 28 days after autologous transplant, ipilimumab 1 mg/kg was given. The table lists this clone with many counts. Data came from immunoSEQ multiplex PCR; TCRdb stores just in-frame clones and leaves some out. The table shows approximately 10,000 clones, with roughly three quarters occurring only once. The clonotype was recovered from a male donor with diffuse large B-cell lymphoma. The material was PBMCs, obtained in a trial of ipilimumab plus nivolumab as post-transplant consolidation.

As DNA, the CDR3 is TGTGCCAGCAGCCCCGCCGGCCTAGCGGGTTATATCCCAGATACGCAGTATTTT. Protein sequence: CASSPAGLAGYIPDTQYF. The V call is TRBV7-6, the J call TRBJ2-3; 8 bases are shared with TRBD2. CDR1 is SGHVS, CDR2 FNYEAQ, per germline. The CDR3 sequence is 18 residues long. V shed 5 bases and J 4 bases; nucleotides not matched to a gene: 17.